These T cell receptor beta chains were read from a single sample in a study of cytomegalovirus exposure and HLA in healthy donors. Only in-frame clones appear in the TCRdb table, and some are missing; sequencing was by immunoSEQ multiplex PCR. The data hold about 94,000 clones, with about 62% observed a single time. Sequenced sample: PBMCs. The receptors here all came from a man aged 30-40 years in good health and CMV-seronegative. Both conserved end residues are part of each CDR3. Each record gives: clone size, J gene, V gene, D gene, CDR3 protein, CDR3 DNA. The D gene is left open where the match is weak. Clone size is shown for a subset of rows, as once, few, many or a class of expanded clone.

>-|TRBJ1-4|TRBV28|-
CASVRAANEKLFF
TGTGCCAGCGTCCGAGCTGCAAATGAAAAACTGTTTTTT
>-|TRBJ2-2|TRBV28|TRBD1
CASSSRDRANTGELFF
TGTGCCAGCAGTTCCCGGGACAGGGCGAACACCGGGGAGCTGTTTTTT
>-|TRBJ2-5|TRBV6-6|-
CASSSSQYKMETQYF
TGTGCCAGCAGTTCATCACAGTACAAGATGGAGACCCAGTACTTC
>-|TRBJ2-7|TRBV12-5|-
CASGPESPYEQYF
TGTGCTAGTGGTCCTGAGAGCCCCTACGAGCAGTACTTC
>-|TRBJ2-7|TRBV29-1|-
CSVEAQGYEQYF
TGCAGCGTTGAGGCTCAGGGGTACGAGCAGTACTTC
>-|TRBJ1-5|TRBV28|-
CASETTEHSNQPQHF
TGTGCCAGCGAGACCACAGAACATAGCAATCAGCCCCAGCATTTT
>few|TRBJ2-7|TRBV6-5|TRBD1
CASAGLDREYEQYF
TGTGCCAGCGCCGGTCTAGACAGGGAGTACGAGCAGTACTTC
>few|TRBJ2-1|TRBV5-6|-
CASSLAIWGGHNEQFF
TGTGCCAGCAGCTTGGCTATTTGGGGGGGCCACAATGAGCAGTTCTTC
>-|TRBJ2-3|TRBV28|TRBD1
CASGLGRQGITDTQYF
TGTGCCAGCGGTTTAGGTCGACAGGGGATAACAGATACGCAGTATTTT
>-|TRBJ2-3|TRBV7-9|TRBD1
CASSPLYGQGTDTQYF
TGTGCCAGCAGCCCTCTCTACGGACAGGGGACAGATACGCAGTATTTT
>-|TRBJ1-2|TRBV7-9|-
CASSLLVGRSNYGYTF
TGTGCCAGCAGCTTATTGGTCGGCAGGTCCAACTATGGCTACACCTTC
>-|TRBJ2-7|TRBV2|TRBD2
CASISGGTYEQYF
TGTGCCAGCATCAGCGGGGGTACCTACGAGCAGTACTTC
>-|TRBJ1-1|TRBV9|-
CASSVKGEGTEAFF
TGTGCCAGCAGCGTAAAGGGGGAGGGCACTGAAGCTTTCTTT
>-|TRBJ2-7|TRBV4-1|TRBD2
CASSQASGIVSYEQYF
TGCGCCAGCAGTCAGGCGAGCGGGATAGTTTCCTACGAGCAGTACTTC
>-|TRBJ1-1|TRBV27|TRBD1
CASSFTQDRKRAFF
TGTGCCAGCAGTTTCACCCAGGACAGGAAACGGGCTTTCTTT
>-|TRBJ2-7|TRBV7-3|TRBD2
CASSLGASGPYEQYF
TGTGCCAGCAGCTTAGGGGCTAGCGGACCCTACGAGCAGTACTTC
>once|TRBJ2-2|TRBV5-1|-
CASSLDREHRGAVF
TGCGCCAGCAGCTTGGACAGAGAACACCGGGGAGCTGTTTTT
>-|TRBJ2-7|TRBV5-1|TRBD2
CASSPLADYEQYF
TGCGCCAGCAGTCCACTAGCGGACTACGAGCAGTACTTC
>-|TRBJ1-1|TRBV6-5|TRBD1
CASSYSTTGGRAEAFF
TGTGCCAGCAGTTACTCCACCACAGGGGGCAGGGCTGAAGCTTTCTTT
>-|TRBJ1-2|TRBV28|-
CASISNRVRGYTF
TGTGCCAGCATTTCCAACAGGGTTAGGGGCTACACCTTC
>few|TRBJ2-7|TRBV5-8|-
CASSFIDSRKYEQYF
TGTGCCAGCAGCTTCATTGACAGTAGAAAGTACGAGCAGTACTTC
>-|TRBJ2-7|TRBV29-1|-
CSVSGDLGYEQYF
TGCAGCGTTTCGGGGGACCTCGGCTACGAGCAGTACTTC
>-|TRBJ2-7|TRBV30|TRBD2
CAWSPGTSGIASYEQYF
TGTGCCTGGAGCCCCGGGACTAGCGGGATTGCCTCCTACGAGCAGTACTTC
>-|TRBJ2-4|TRBV5-1|TRBD2
CASSFTSGKNIQYF
TGCGCCAGCAGCTTTACTAGCGGAAAAAACATTCAGTACTTC
>once|TRBJ2-7|TRBV2|-
CASSGLGQPYEQYF
TGTGCCAGCAGTGGACTAGGGCAACCCTACGAGCAGTACTTC
>-|TRBJ2-7|TRBV4-1|-
CASSPRTQGAYEQYF
TGCGCCAGCAGCCCACGGACGCAGGGTGCCTACGAGCAGTACTTC
>-|TRBJ2-7|TRBV7-9|-
CASSLAAARTGTSSYEQYF
TGTGCCAGCAGCTTAGCGGCGGCCCGAACCGGGACTTCTTCCTACGAGCAGTACTTC
>-|TRBJ2-7|TRBV5-1|-
CASSSPYEQYF
TGCGCCAGCAGCTCCCCCTACGAGCAGTACTTC
>-|TRBJ2-1|TRBV7-2|-
CASSLVRTGQFF
TGTGCCAGCAGCTTAGTCAGGACTGGTCAGTTCTTC
>-|TRBJ2-1|TRBV6-1|-
CASSRQLGDYNEQFF
TGTGCCAGCAGCAGACAGTTAGGAGATTACAATGAGCAGTTCTTC
>-|TRBJ2-3|TRBV6-1|TRBD1
CASSERGQPDTQYF
TGTGCCAGCAGTGAAAGGGGACAGCCAGATACGCAGTATTTT
>-|TRBJ2-1|TRBV10-3|-
CAISESEGTYNEQFF
TGTGCCATCAGTGAGTCGGAGGGAACCTACAATGAGCAGTTCTTC
>-|TRBJ1-2|TRBV5-4|-
CASFVKGDYGYTF
TGTGCCAGCTTCGTGAAAGGGGACTATGGCTACACCTTC
>-|TRBJ2-5|TRBV19|TRBD2
CASNSGTSPETQYF
TGTGCCAGTAACTCCGGGACTAGTCCCGAGACCCAGTACTTC
>-|TRBJ1-2|TRBV4-3|TRBD1
CASSQDKRGQGANYGYTF
TGCGCCAGCAGCCAAGATAAGAGGGGACAGGGGGCTAACTATGGCTACACCTTC
>-|TRBJ1-4|TRBV27|TRBD1
CASSLWQGEEKLFF
TGTGCCAGCAGTTTATGGCAGGGGGAGGAAAAACTGTTTTTT
>-|TRBJ2-5|TRBV5-8|-
CASSPPYGGRETQYF
TGTGCCAGCAGCCCTCCCTACGGGGGGCGGGAGACCCAGTACTTC
>-|TRBJ1-6|TRBV5-1|TRBD1
CASSLGGDSYSPLHF
TGCGCCAGCAGCTTGGGGGGGGACAGCTACTCACCCCTCCACTTT
>-|TRBJ1-6|TRBV6-5|-
CASSRQNSPLHF
TGTGCCAGCAGTCGACAGAATTCACCCCTCCACTTT
>-|TRBJ2-2|TRBV4-3|TRBD1
CASSLSDRAIGELFF
TGCGCCAGCAGCCTTTCGGACAGGGCCATCGGGGAGCTGTTTTTT
>-|TRBJ2-7|TRBV2|-
CASSDVQGVDFSSYEQYF
TGTGCCAGCAGTGATGTACAAGGAGTGGACTTCAGCTCCTACGAGCAGTACTTC
>-|TRBJ2-7|TRBV11-2|-
CASSPDYSPYEQYF
TGTGCCAGCAGTCCCGACTATTCGCCCTACGAGCAGTACTTC
>-|TRBJ1-3|TRBV14|TRBD1
CASRLTTGNSGNTIYF
TGTGCCAGCAGACTTACGACAGGGAACTCTGGAAACACCATATATTTT
>-|TRBJ2-3|TRBV30|TRBD2
CAWRRARREYLDTQYF
TGTGCCTGGAGACGGGCTAGGCGGGAGTATCTAGATACGCAGTATTTT
>-|TRBJ1-1|TRBV19|-
CASTTGRGNTEAFF
TGTGCCAGTACTACTGGGAGGGGGAACACTGAAGCTTTCTTT
>few|TRBJ1-4|TRBV5-1|-
CASSSLGGPINEKLFF
TGCGCCAGCAGTTCATTAGGAGGGCCGATTAATGAAAAACTGTTTTTT
>-|TRBJ1-2|TRBV6-5|-
CASRHRDGYTF
TGTGCCAGCAGACACAGGGACGGCTACACCTTC
>-|TRBJ1-3|TRBV30|-
CAWSEDSSSGNTIYF
TGTGCCTGGAGTGAGGACTCTAGCTCTGGAAACACCATATATTTT
>-|TRBJ2-2|TRBV4-2|TRBD2
CASSQLAGGDTGELFF
TGTGCCAGCAGCCAACTAGCGGGAGGAGACACCGGGGAGCTGTTTTTT
>-|TRBJ2-1|TRBV6-1|-
CASSGLGLTGNEQFF
TGTGCCAGCAGTGGATTGGGCCTCACTGGGAATGAGCAGTTCTTC
>-|TRBJ2-7|TRBV6-6|-
CASSSPDRNYEQYF
TGTGCCAGCAGTTCCCCTGACAGAAACTACGAGCAGTACTTC
>-|TRBJ2-3|TRBV30|TRBD1
CAWSGTGGRTDTQYF
TGTGCCTGGAGCGGGACAGGGGGGCGGACAGATACGCAGTATTTT
>-|TRBJ1-1|TRBV7-3|-
CASSLIGQGEAFF
TGTGCCAGCAGCTTAATCGGTCAGGGTGAAGCTTTCTTT
>-|TRBJ2-5|TRBV11-2|-
CASSFTDPQETQYF
TGTGCCAGCAGCTTCACAGATCCCCAAGAGACCCAGTACTTC